This T cell receptor (beta chain) came from a study of identical twins. Notes on the study in general: Twins shared out-of-frame alpha sequences with excess low generation probability. Fewer insertions marked abundant cord blood beta clonotypes; young adult naive trended weakly, memory not at all.

Trimming cost V 8 bases and J 2 bases; bases outside gene matches: 7. This CDR3 contains 14 residues. Germline V gene data show CDR1 as SQVTM and CDR2 as ANQGSEA. About this clonotype itself: Its specificity is unknown.

In TCRdb, the 5' RACE reads were re-called with MiXCR into one record per CDR3 protein. Here the sample spans approximately 490,000 distinct CDR3 sequences, 20% to 25% being singletons. These data also featured in a second study, about yellow fever vaccine responses in identical twins.

The chain joins TRBV29-1 to TRBJ2-3; 10 bases map to TRBD2. This receptor was taken from a young woman in good health. Specimen: CD4+ T cells sorted from blood. As DNA, the CDR3 is TGCAGCACCCGGACTAGCGGAGTCACAGATACGCAGTATTTT. Its translation is CSTRTSGVTDTQYF.